These T cell receptor beta chains were read from a single sample in a study of blood T cell repertoires in COVID-19. Produced via immunoSEQ multiplex PCR; TCRdb's table is partial and in-frame only. The top ten hold approximately 12% of the sample, which has 250,000 to 350,000 clones, over 75% seen once. Input material: peripheral blood. The receptors here all came from a woman in her sixties or seventies with acute or convalescent COVID-19. The CDR3 runs from the conserved cysteine through the conserved F or W. The order of the fields is clone size, J gene, V gene, D gene, CDR3 protein, CDR3 DNA. The D gene is left open where the match is weak. For some rows the clone size is stated as once, few or many, or as a class when expanded; others skip it.

.	TRBJ2-3	TRBV9	.	CASSVGGASSTDTQYF	TGTGCCAGCAGCGTCGGCGGGGCGTCTAGCACAGATACGCAGTATTTT
.	TRBJ2-7	TRBV28	.	CASSPSSYEQYF	TGTGCCAGCAGTCCTTCCTCCTACGAGCAGTACTTC
.	TRBJ1-1	TRBV4-1	TRBD1	CASSQTTGPNTEAFF	TGCGCCAGCAGCCAAACGACAGGGCCGAACACTGAAGCTTTCTTT
once	TRBJ1-2	TRBV27	.	CASSLRGRDGGYTF	TGTGCCAGCAGTTTAAGGGGCAGGGATGGAGGCTACACCTTC
.	TRBJ1-4	TRBV5-1	TRBD1	CASSGTGSEKLFF	TGCGCCAGCAGCGGGACAGGGAGTGAAAAACTGTTTTTT
few	TRBJ1-5	TRBV27	.	CASTTRDGEPQHF	TGTGCCAGCACCACGCGGGATGGGGAGCCCCAGCATTTT
.	TRBJ2-7	TRBV5-4	.	CASSPPGGRYEQYF	TGTGCCAGCAGTCCGCCCGGAGGACGATACGAGCAGTACTTC
.	TRBJ1-1	TRBV5-1	TRBD1	CASRPTGVNTEAFF	TGCGCCAGCAGGCCTACAGGGGTGAACACTGAAGCTTTCTTT
.	TRBJ2-2	TRBV5-4	TRBD1	CASSPGTGRVVSGELFF	TGTGCCAGCAGCCCCGGGACAGGGCGAGTTGTCTCCGGGGAGCTGTTTTTT
.	TRBJ1-6	TRBV7-2	TRBD1	CASSSQGALSPLHF	TGTGCCAGCAGCTCCCAGGGGGCTCTCTCACCCCTCCACTTT
.	TRBJ2-7	TRBV25-1	TRBD2	CASLGGGPYEQYF	TGTGCCAGCCTCGGGGGGGGACCCTACGAGCAGTACTTC
.	TRBJ2-6	TRBV4-3	.	CASSQVRLGAGANVLTF	TGCGCCAGCAGCCAAGTCCGTTTAGGGGCTGGGGCCAACGTCCTGACTTTC
few	TRBJ1-2	TRBV9	TRBD1	CASSPRTGDGYGYTF	TGTGCCAGCAGCCCTAGGACAGGGGATGGCTATGGCTACACCTTC
.	TRBJ2-5	TRBV3-1/TRBV3-2	.	CASSQGTTQETQYF	TGTGCCAGCAGCCAAGGGACTACCCAAGAGACCCAGTACTTC
.	TRBJ2-5	TRBV2	TRBD1	CASNYRGRRETQYF	TGTGCCAGCAACTACAGGGGGCGCAGGGAGACCCAGTACTTC
.	TRBJ2-7	TRBV7-9	.	CASSLIFGGGEQYF	TGTGCCAGCAGCTTAATATTCGGGGGAGGCGAGCAGTACTTC
.	TRBJ2-7	TRBV7-2	TRBD2	CASSLGGLAGIYEQYF	TGTGCCAGCAGCTTAGGGGGACTAGCGGGAATCTACGAGCAGTACTTC
.	TRBJ2-7	TRBV4-3	TRBD1	CASSQGQGSYEQYF	TGCGCCAGCAGCCAAGGACAGGGAAGCTACGAGCAGTACTTC
.	TRBJ2-3	TRBV20-1	TRBD2	CSASASGRVTDTQYF	TGCAGTGCTAGTGCTAGCGGGAGGGTTACAGATACGCAGTATTTT
.	TRBJ1-2	TRBV4-3	.	CASSQDSTGRNYGYTF	TGCGCCAGCAGCCAAGACTCGACCGGGAGGAACTATGGCTACACCTTC
.	TRBJ1-5	TRBV2	.	CASRRTQDQPQHF	TGTGCCAGCAGGCGGACACAGGATCAGCCCCAGCATTTT
few	TRBJ1-5	TRBV19	.	CASHKGGGDNQPQHF	TGTGCCAGCCATAAGGGGGGAGGGGACAATCAGCCCCAGCATTTT
.	TRBJ1-1	TRBV28	TRBD1	CASRPGQGTEAFF	TGTGCCAGCAGACCCGGACAGGGGACTGAAGCTTTCTTT
.	TRBJ2-7	TRBV4-1	TRBD2	CASSLQPLAGDPYEQYF	TGCGCCAGCAGCCTCCAACCTCTAGCGGGGGACCCCTACGAGCAGTACTTC
.	TRBJ2-1	TRBV10-3	.	CAISPGGLGYNEQFF	TGTGCCATCAGCCCAGGGGGACTAGGCTACAATGAGCAGTTCTTC
.	TRBJ2-3	TRBV29-1	TRBD2	CSGGRGLAGPDTQYF	TGCAGCGGGGGGCGGGGACTAGCGGGACCAGATACGCAGTATTTT
.	TRBJ1-2	TRBV29-1	.	CSVTPAVNLGGYTF	TGCAGCGTTACCCCTGCAGTAAACCTCGGGGGCTACACCTTC
.	TRBJ1-1	TRBV27	.	CASLNQPATVSEAFF	TGTGCCAGCCTGAACCAGCCCGCGACAGTCTCTGAAGCTTTCTTT
.	TRBJ1-6	TRBV4-1	TRBD1	CASSRPQGGNSPLHF	TGCGCCAGCAGCCGACCACAGGGGGGCAATTCACCCCTCCACTTT
.	TRBJ1-1	TRBV7-2	TRBD1	CASSYRGPWNTEAFF	TGTGCCAGCAGCTACAGGGGGCCGTGGAACACTGAAGCTTTCTTT
once	TRBJ1-6	TRBV27	.	CASSKQSNNSPLHF	TGTGCCAGCAGTAAACAGAGCAATAATTCACCCCTCCACTTT
.	TRBJ2-7	TRBV19	.	CASSTGTYATEQYF	TGTGCCAGTAGTACAGGGACTTACGCTACCGAGCAGTACTTC
.	TRBJ2-2	TRBV4-2	.	CASSQEVGGAVTGELFF	TGTGCCAGCAGCCAAGAAGTAGGAGGGGCCGTCACCGGGGAGCTGTTTTTT
.	TRBJ1-6	TRBV10-3	.	CAISGEASSYNSPLHF	TGTGCCATCAGTGGGGAGGCTAGCTCCTATAATTCACCCCTCCACTTT
.	TRBJ1-5	TRBV15	.	CATSRAAGGQLNQPQHF	TGTGCCACCAGCAGAGCCGCCGGTGGACAGCTCAATCAGCCCCAGCATTTT
.	TRBJ2-2	TRBV13	TRBD2	CASSRGGLAGETGELFF	TGTGCCAGCAGTAGGGGGGGACTAGCGGGAGAAACCGGGGAGCTGTTTTTT
.	TRBJ2-3	TRBV18	.	CASSPPGRDTQYF	TGTGCCAGCTCACCCCCTGGGCGAGATACGCAGTATTTT
.	TRBJ1-5	TRBV19	.	CASSRPGGNQPQHF	TGTGCCAGTAGTAGGCCCGGCGGTAATCAGCCCCAGCATTTT
.	TRBJ1-3	TRBV19	.	CASSYTGFSGNTIYF	TGTGCCAGTAGTTATACAGGTTTCTCTGGAAACACCATATATTTT
.	TRBJ1-1	TRBV7-2	.	CASSSQVGHRVNTEAFF	TGTGCCAGCAGCTCCCAAGTTGGACATCGGGTTAACACTGAAGCTTTCTTT
.	TRBJ2-5	TRBV12-3/TRBV12-4	.	CASSLGARETQYF	TGTGCCAGCAGTTTAGGGGCACGAGAGACCCAGTACTTC